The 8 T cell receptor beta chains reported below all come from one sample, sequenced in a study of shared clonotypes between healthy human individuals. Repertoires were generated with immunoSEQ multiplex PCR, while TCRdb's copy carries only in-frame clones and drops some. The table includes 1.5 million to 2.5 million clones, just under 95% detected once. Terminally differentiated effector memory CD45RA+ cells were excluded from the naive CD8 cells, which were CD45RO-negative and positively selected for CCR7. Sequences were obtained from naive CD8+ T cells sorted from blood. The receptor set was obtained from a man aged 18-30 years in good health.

The CDR3 here is CASSEVDGLYNEQFF. As DNA, the CDR3 is TGTGCCAGCAGTGAGGTGGACGGCTTGTACAATGAGCAGTTCTTC. The chain recombines TRBV2 with TRBJ2-1; D call uncertain. CDR3 length: 15 residues. V lost 3 bases and J 4 bases, leaving 13 bases between the germline ends. In germline, CDR1 is SNHLY, CDR2 FYNNEI.

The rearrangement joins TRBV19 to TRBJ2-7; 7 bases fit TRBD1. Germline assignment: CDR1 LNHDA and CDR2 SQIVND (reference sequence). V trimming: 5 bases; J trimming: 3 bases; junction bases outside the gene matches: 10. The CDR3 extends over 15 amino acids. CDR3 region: CASSETGAAGYEQYF. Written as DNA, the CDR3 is TGTGCCAGTAGTGAAACAGGGGCGGCGGGCTACGAGCAGTACTTC.

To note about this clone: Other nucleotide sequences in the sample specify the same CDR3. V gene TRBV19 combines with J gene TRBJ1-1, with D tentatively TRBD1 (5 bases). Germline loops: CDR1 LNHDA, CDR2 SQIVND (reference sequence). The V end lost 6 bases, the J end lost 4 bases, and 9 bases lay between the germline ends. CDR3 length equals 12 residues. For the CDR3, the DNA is TGTGCCAGTAGATTGGGGGGCACTGAAGCTTTCTTT. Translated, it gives CASRLGGTEAFF.

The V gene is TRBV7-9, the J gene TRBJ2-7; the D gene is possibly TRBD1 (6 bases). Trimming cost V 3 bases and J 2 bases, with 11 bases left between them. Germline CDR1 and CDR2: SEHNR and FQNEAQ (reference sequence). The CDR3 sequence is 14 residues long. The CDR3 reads CASSLGHRPYEQYF. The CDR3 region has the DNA TGTGCCAGCAGCTTGGGACACCGCCCCTACGAGCAGTACTTC.

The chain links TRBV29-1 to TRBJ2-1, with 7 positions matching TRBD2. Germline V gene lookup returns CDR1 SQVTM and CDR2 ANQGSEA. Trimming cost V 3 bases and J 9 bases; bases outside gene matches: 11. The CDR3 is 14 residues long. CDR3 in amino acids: CSVDRGEGEGEQFF. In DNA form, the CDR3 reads TGCAGCGTTGACAGAGGGGAGGGCGAGGGTGAGCAGTTCTTC.

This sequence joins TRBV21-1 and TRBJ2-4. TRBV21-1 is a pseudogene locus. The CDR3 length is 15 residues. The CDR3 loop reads CASSKRRSRANIQYF. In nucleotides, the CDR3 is TGTGCCAGCAGCAAGCGGCGAAGCCGGGCCAACATTCAGTACTTC.

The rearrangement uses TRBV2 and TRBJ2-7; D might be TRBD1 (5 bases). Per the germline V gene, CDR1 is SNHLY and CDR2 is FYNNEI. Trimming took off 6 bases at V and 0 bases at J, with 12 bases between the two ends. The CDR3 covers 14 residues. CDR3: CASSLGDSSYEQYF. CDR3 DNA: TGTGCCAGCAGCTTAGGAGACAGCTCCTACGAGCAGTACTTC.

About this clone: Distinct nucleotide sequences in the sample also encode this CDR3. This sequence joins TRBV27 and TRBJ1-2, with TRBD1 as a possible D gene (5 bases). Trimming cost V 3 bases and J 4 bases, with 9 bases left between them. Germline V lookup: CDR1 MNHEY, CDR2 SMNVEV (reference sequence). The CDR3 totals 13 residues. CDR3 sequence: CASSLGGTYGYTF. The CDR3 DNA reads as TGTGCCAGCAGTTTGGGGGGGACCTATGGCTACACCTTC.